A selection of T cell receptor beta chains follows, all from one sample in a study of CD8 T cells in ankylosing spondylitis. TCRdb re-analysed the 5' RACE reads in MiXCR, keeping a single row per CDR3 protein. In the table there are fewer than 550,000 distinct CDR3 sequences, approximately 5% of which are singletons. Sample: blood, either unsorted or a sorted T cell fraction (not recorded which). These receptors all come from a male donor with ankylosing spondylitis. CDR3s include the opening cysteine and the closing phenylalanine or tryptophan. The D gene is left open where the match is weak. Clone size is given for some rows only: seen once, a few or many times, or a class if the clone is expanded.

V gene	D gene	clone size	J gene	CDR3 DNA	CDR3 protein
TRBV6-5	TRBD2	many	TRBJ2-2	TGTGCCAGCAGTTACGAGGGGAGGGACACCGGGGAGCTGTTTTTT	CASSYEGRDTGELFF
TRBV20-1	NA	many	TRBJ1-5	TGCAGTGCTAGAGATAAGGACGAGCCCCAGCATTTT	CSARDKDEPQHF
TRBV18	NA	many	TRBJ1-3	TGTGCCAGCTCACCACCAGGGAGGGCGAACACCATATATTTT	CASSPPGRANTIYF
TRBV7-9	NA	many	TRBJ1-2	TGTGCCAGCAGCTTGGAAATAGCTAACTATGGCTACACCTTC	CASSLEIANYGYTF
TRBV20-1	TRBD2	many	TRBJ2-1	TGCAGTGCTAGAAGAAGCGGGAGGGCCCCCTACAATGAGCAGTTCTTC	CSARRSGRAPYNEQFF
TRBV7-9	TRBD2	NA	TRBJ2-5	TGTGCCAGCAGCCTTCAGTTGGGACTAGCGAGAGAGACCCAGTACTTC	CASSLQLGLARETQYF
TRBV4-3	NA	many	TRBJ2-5	TGCGCCAGCAGCCAAGGGAAGACCCAGTACTTC	CASSQGKTQYF
TRBV5-1	TRBD1	NA	TRBJ1-6	TGCGCCAGCAGCCTAGATCCAGGGGGCGATTCACCCCTCCACTTT	CASSLDPGGDSPLHF
TRBV5-1	NA	many	TRBJ2-7	TGCGCCAGCAGCTTGGGGAGCGCCTTTAGCTCCTACGAGCAGTACTTC	CASSLGSAFSSYEQYF
TRBV29-1	NA	many	TRBJ2-1	TGCAGCGCTGACTTCGGCTACAATGAGCAGTTCTTC	CSADFGYNEQFF
TRBV4-3	NA	many	TRBJ1-5	TGCGCCAGCAGCCCGGGGGGTCGGGGAAATCAGCCCCAGCATTTT	CASSPGGRGNQPQHF
TRBV7-2	NA	few	TRBJ2-7	TGTGCCAGCAGCTTGCAGAGCAACGAGCAGTACTTC	CASSLQSNEQYF
TRBV7-9	TRBD2	few	TRBJ2-5	TGTGCCAGCAGCTCAGCCGGGACTAGGGGAGAGACCCAGTACTTC	CASSSAGTRGETQYF
TRBV20-1	NA	many	TRBJ2-7	TGCAGTGCTATCCCGAGCCGACTCGTGGGCTACGAGCAGTACTTC	CSAIPSRLVGYEQYF
TRBV2	TRBD1	NA	TRBJ2-3	TGTGCCAGCAGTGTCGACAGGGGGCGAGATACGCAGTATTTT	CASSVDRGRDTQYF
TRBV24-1	NA	many	TRBJ2-2	TGTGCCACCAGGGGGGCCGGATACACCGGGGAGCTGTTTTTT	CATRGAGYTGELFF
TRBV18	NA	few	TRBJ2-7	TGTGCCAGCTCACCATGGGCAGGGGAGGACGAGCAGTACTTC	CASSPWAGEDEQYF
TRBV6-6	TRBD2	few	TRBJ2-7	TGTGCCAGCCACCCGGGAGGAAGGAACGAGCAGTACTTC	CASHPGGRNEQYF
TRBV5-5	NA	few	TRBJ2-3	TGTGCCAGCAGTTTAAGACCTTGGGGCACAGATACGCAGTATTTT	CASSLRPWGTDTQYF
TRBV20-1	TRBD1	few	TRBJ2-7	TGCAGTGCTACTGACAGGGACGACGAGCAGTACTTC	CSATDRDDEQYF
TRBV4-1	NA	few	TRBJ2-5	TGCGCCAGCAGCCAAGTAAACAGCAAGGGGGAGACCCAGTACTTC	CASSQVNSKGETQYF
TRBV6-5	NA	many	TRBJ2-5	TGTGCCAGCAGTTACCGATTCAGAGGTGGGGAGACCCAGTACTTC	CASSYRFRGGETQYF
TRBV7-6	NA	few	TRBJ2-7	TGTGCCAGCAGCTTTAAGTTGGGCCGCGAGCAGTACTTC	CASSFKLGREQYF
TRBV10-3	NA	many	TRBJ1-3	TGTGCCATCAGCCGGACAGAAACTGGAAACACCATATATTTT	CAISRTETGNTIYF
TRBV4-1	TRBD2	many	TRBJ2-7	TGCGCCAGCAGCCAAGATTGGGGACTAGCGGCCGAGCAGTACTTC	CASSQDWGLAAEQYF
TRBV6-1	NA	many	TRBJ1-4	TGTGCCAGCACTAACAAGGAGTATAATGAAAAACTGTTTTTT	CASTNKEYNEKLFF
TRBV27	TRBD1	many	TRBJ2-1	TGTGCCAGCGGGACAGGGAGATACAATGAGCAGTTCTTC	CASGTGRYNEQFF
TRBV20-1	NA	many	TRBJ1-1	TGCAGTGCCCAAAACCAGATGAACACTGAAGCTTTCTTT	CSAQNQMNTEAFF
TRBV6-5	NA	many	TRBJ1-6	TGTGCCAGCAGTTACTATCAGGGGACCTATAATTCACCCCTCCACTTT	CASSYYQGTYNSPLHF
TRBV4-1	NA	few	TRBJ1-2	TGCGCCAGCAGCCACCTACAGACCGGATCAGGTGGCTACACCTTC	CASSHLQTGSGGYTF
TRBV4-3	NA	few	TRBJ2-7	TGCGCCAGCAGCCAAGATTTCGGGGGGCTAGCGGTTACCTACGAGCAGTACTTC	CASSQDFGGLAVTYEQYF
TRBV5-1	NA	few	TRBJ2-7	TGCGCCAGCAGCTTCAGGGCCCCCTACGAGCAGTACTTC	CASSFRAPYEQYF
TRBV29-1	NA	NA	TRBJ1-5	TGCAGCGTTGGGGGAGGTGGTCAGCCCCAGCATTTT	CSVGGGGQPQHF
TRBV11-3	NA	few	TRBJ2-1	TGTGCCAGCAGCCCGGACCGGGTGGGCAATGAGCAGTTCTTC	CASSPDRVGNEQFF
TRBV7-9	NA	many	TRBJ1-1	TGTGCCAGCAGCTTGGCCGGGTGGAACACTGAAGCTTTCTTT	CASSLAGWNTEAFF
TRBV5-6	TRBD1	many	TRBJ2-4	TGTGCCAGCAGCTTGCGGCCCAACAGGGGGTACTTC	CASSLRPNRGYF
TRBV7-2	TRBD1	many	TRBJ1-1	TGTGCCAGCGGGGGACAGGTGAACACTGAAGCTTTCTTT	CASGGQVNTEAFF
TRBV7-8	TRBD2	NA	TRBJ2-1	TGTGCCAGCAGCTTAGCCGGGACTAGCGGAATACTCAGCTCCTACAATGAGCAGTTCTTC	CASSLAGTSGILSSYNEQFF
TRBV27	TRBD1	many	TRBJ1-5	TGTGCCAGCAGTCCCAGGACAGGCTTTAGCGTGAAGAATCAGCCCCAGCATTTT	CASSPRTGFSVKNQPQHF
TRBV29-1	NA	many	TRBJ2-7	TGCAGCGCTGACGCGGTGGGGTTGGGCGAGCAGTACTTC	CSADAVGLGEQYF
TRBV5-1	TRBD1	many	TRBJ1-2	TGCGCCAGCAGCTTGTCGGGACAGGGGGATGGCTACACCTTC	CASSLSGQGDGYTF
TRBV5-1	NA	many	TRBJ2-2	TGCGCCAGCAGCTTGACAGAGTACGGCGGGGAGCTGTTTTTT	CASSLTEYGGELFF
TRBV5-5	TRBD2	NA	TRBJ2-1	TGTGCCATGAGCCCGGGCGGGGGGCTGCCGTTCTTC	CAMSPGGGLPFF
TRBV12-3/TRBV12-4	TRBD2	many	TRBJ2-3	TGTGCCAGCAGTTCGAGCGGGAGGCCCACAGATACGCAGTATTTT	CASSSSGRPTDTQYF
TRBV4-2	NA	many	TRBJ2-5	TGTGCCAGCAGCCTTGCGGCGAGGGGTGAGCAAGAGACCCAGTACTTC	CASSLAARGEQETQYF
TRBV5-6	NA	many	TRBJ2-7	TGTGCCAGCAGCTTTCTAGGGAGCTCCTACGAGCAGTACTTC	CASSFLGSSYEQYF
TRBV7-9	NA	many	TRBJ1-2	TGTGCCAGCAGCTTATTGGGGGGACTCTATGGCTACACCTTC	CASSLLGGLYGYTF
TRBV20-1	NA	few	TRBJ2-1	TGCAGTGCTAGCAGCGAATTAAGGTACAATGAGCAGTTCTTC	CSASSELRYNEQFF
TRBV11-1	TRBD2	many	TRBJ2-3	TGTGCCAGCAGCTTTACATCTGCGGGGGGCACAGATACGCAGTATTTT	CASSFTSAGGTDTQYF
TRBV30	NA	many	TRBJ1-1	TGTGCCTGGACCACGGGAAGGTCGGGTACTGAAGCTTTCTTT	CAWTTGRSGTEAFF
TRBV20-1	TRBD1	many	TRBJ2-1	TGCAGTGCTCCGGGACAGGTATACAATGAGCAGTTCTTC	CSAPGQVYNEQFF
TRBV6-2/TRBV6-3	NA	NA	TRBJ2-7	TGTGCCAGCAGTTGGGACATTTACGAGCAGTACTTC	CASSWDIYEQYF
TRBV27	NA	many	TRBJ2-7	TGTGCCAGCAGTCCAATGACAGGTTCCAGCTCCTACGAGCAGTACTTC	CASSPMTGSSSYEQYF
TRBV6-5	TRBD2	NA	TRBJ2-1	TGTGCCAGCAGTTCCCGTGCGGCTAGCGGGATAAATGAGCAGTTCTTC	CASSSRAASGINEQFF
TRBV20-1	NA	many	TRBJ1-4	TGCAGTGCGCATTGGGAAAATGAAAAACTGTTTTTT	CSAHWENEKLFF
TRBV7-9	TRBD2	NA	TRBJ2-5	TGTGCCAGCAGCTTAACGGCTAGCGGGAAGGAGACCCAGTACTTC	CASSLTASGKETQYF
TRBV27	TRBD2	many	TRBJ2-1	TGTGCCAGCAGTTTTAGCGGGGGGAACAATGAGCAGTTCTTC	CASSFSGGNNEQFF